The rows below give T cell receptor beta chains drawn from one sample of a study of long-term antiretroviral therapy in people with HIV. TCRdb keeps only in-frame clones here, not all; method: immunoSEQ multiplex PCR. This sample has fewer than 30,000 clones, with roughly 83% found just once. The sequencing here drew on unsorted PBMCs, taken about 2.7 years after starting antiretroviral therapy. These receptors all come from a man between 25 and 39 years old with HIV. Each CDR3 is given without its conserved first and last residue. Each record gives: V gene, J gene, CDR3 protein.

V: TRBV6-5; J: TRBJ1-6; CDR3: ASSYSGTGNSPLH
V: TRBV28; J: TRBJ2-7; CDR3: ASSLTLEQY
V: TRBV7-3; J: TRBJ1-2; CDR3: ASSSMDRAGYGYT
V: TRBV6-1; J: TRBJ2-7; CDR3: ASSEGTSPTEQY
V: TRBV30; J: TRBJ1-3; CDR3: AWSVGTGGNTIY
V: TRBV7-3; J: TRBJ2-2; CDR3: ASSRGGATGELF
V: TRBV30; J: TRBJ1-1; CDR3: AWSRDRGLNTEAF
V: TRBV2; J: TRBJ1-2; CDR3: ASRTGGGVYGYT
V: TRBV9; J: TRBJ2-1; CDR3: ASSKYLSRENEQF
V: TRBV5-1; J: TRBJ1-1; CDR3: ASSWGENTEAF
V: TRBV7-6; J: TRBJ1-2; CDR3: ASSEQGEGYT
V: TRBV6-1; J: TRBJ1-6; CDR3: ASRVTGTDNSPLH
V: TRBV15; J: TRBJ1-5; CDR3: ATSRDRFSVSNQPQH
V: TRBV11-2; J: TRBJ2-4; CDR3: ASSFVEGGVIVKNIQY
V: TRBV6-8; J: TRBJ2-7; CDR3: ANRTSGLYEQY
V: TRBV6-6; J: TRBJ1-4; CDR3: ASSQVEAYSEKLF
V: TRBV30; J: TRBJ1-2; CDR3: ASQGTGYGYT
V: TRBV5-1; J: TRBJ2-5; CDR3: ASSLAPGGLETQY
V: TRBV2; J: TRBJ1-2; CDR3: ASSEGVRGYT
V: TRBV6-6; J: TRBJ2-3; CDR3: ASSYEGADTQY
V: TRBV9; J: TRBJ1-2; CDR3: ASPVDYGYT
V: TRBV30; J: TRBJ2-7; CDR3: AWSGQGYEQY
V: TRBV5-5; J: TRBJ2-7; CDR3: ASSLEGEHGSDEQY
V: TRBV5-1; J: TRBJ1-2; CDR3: ASSVQGESPL
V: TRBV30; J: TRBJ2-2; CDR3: AWSEGLAGVGELF
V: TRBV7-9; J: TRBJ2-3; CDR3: ASSLALDTQY
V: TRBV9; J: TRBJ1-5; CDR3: ASSVGVNQPQH
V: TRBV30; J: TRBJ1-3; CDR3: AWSVSRDDGNTIY
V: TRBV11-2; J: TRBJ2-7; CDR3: ASSLEALVREQY
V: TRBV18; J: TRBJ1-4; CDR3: ASSPKGHENEKLF
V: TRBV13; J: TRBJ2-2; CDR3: ASSILAARSNTGELF
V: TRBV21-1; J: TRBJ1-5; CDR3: ASSKGGGDSNQPQH
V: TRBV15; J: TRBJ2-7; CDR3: ATSRERGTDNFQY
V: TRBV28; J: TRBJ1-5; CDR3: ASSAPGGGLQPQH
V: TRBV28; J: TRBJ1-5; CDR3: ASSLSQFGQPQH
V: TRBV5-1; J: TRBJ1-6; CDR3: ASRWDSGGSPLH
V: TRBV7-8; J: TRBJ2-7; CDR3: ASSPDLYEQY
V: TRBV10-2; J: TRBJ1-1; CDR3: ASSGQSYTEAF
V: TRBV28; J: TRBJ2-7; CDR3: ASSLFLGYEQY
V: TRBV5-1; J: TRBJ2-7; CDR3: ASNTPEQGYEQY
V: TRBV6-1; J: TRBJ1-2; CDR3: ASSLTQGTYGYT
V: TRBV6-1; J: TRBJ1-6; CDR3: ASSEGLPNSPLH
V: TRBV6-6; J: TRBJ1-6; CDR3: ASSSGQPNYNSPLH
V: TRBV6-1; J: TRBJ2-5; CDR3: ASRHRLQETQY
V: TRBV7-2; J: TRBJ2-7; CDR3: ASSPPETGTYEQY
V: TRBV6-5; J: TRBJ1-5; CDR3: ASSTGGSVQPQH
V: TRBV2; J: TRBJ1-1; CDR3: ASSYSTGTEAF
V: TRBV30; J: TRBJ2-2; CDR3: AWSGSGTGELF
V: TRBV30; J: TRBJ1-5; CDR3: AWSQPVVGSNQPQH
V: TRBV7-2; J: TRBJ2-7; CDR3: ASSAHSYEQY
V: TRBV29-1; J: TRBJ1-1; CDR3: SVDWQQNTEAF
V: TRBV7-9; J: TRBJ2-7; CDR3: ASSPHGLAPAAEQY
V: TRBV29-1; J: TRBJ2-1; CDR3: STPWAGLTSGRTYNEQF
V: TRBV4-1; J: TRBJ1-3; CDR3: ASSQRLDTTGNTIY
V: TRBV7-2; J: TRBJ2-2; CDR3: ASSTRAPSTGELF
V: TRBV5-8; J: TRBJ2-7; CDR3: ASSTSGTADYEQY
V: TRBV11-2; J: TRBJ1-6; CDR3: ASSSKVDSPLH
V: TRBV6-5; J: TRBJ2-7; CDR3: ASSYSRLAVPSEQY
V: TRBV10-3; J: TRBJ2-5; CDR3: AISAGGAGETQY
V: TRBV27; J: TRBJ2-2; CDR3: ASSYVPTGELF